This T cell receptor (beta chain) was retrieved from a study of blood T cell repertoires in COVID-19. At the level of the study: Collection of acute and convalescent COVID-19 samples took place in the United States, Italy and Spain. The analysed material was cDNA or gDNA that came from T cells, B-cell-depleted T cells, or PBMCs.

Looked up from germline, CDR1 is SGHTA and CDR2 is FQGTGA. V was clipped by 3 bases and J by 5 bases, with 7 bases between them. The CDR3 totals 12 residues. How the authors handled the data: Amplification from reference gene primers served as the basis for estimated nucleated cell counts. Libraries were prepared by immunoSEQ multiplex PCR; TCRdb keeps only in-frame clonotypes and omits some of them. V, J and clone size reflect that table, while D and trimming were determined from the DNA. The sample consists of 100,000 to 150,000 clones, around 81% of them appearing once. This clone was seen more than once but under ten times.

The source of this sequence is a man aged 60-69 years with acute or convalescent COVID-19. Sequencing was carried out using peripheral blood. The genes are TRBV7-3 and TRBJ1-2, with D tentatively TRBD1 (5 bases). CDR3 DNA: TGTGCCAGCAGCTTGGAGGGGTATGGCTACACCTTC. Protein product: CASSLEGYGYTF.